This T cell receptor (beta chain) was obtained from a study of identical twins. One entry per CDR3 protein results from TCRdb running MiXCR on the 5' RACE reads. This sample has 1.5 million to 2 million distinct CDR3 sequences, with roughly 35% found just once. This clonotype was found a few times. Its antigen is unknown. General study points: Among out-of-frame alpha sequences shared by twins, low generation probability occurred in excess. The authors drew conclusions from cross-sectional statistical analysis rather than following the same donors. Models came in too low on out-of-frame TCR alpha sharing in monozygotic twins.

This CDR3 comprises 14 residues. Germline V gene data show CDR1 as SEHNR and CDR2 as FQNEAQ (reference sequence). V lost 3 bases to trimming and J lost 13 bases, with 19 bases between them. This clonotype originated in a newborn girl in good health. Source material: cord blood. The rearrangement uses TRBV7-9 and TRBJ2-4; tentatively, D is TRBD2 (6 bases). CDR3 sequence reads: CASSLGLASGEQYF. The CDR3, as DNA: TGTGCCAGCAGCTTGGGGCTAGCTTCGGGAGAGCAGTACTTC. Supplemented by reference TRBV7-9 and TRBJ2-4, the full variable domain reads DTGVSQNPRHKITKRGQNVTFRCDPISEHNRLYWYRQTLGQGPEFLTYFQNEAQLEKSRLLSDRFSAERPKGSFSTLEIQRTEQGDSAMYLCASSLGLASGEQYFGAGTRLSVL.